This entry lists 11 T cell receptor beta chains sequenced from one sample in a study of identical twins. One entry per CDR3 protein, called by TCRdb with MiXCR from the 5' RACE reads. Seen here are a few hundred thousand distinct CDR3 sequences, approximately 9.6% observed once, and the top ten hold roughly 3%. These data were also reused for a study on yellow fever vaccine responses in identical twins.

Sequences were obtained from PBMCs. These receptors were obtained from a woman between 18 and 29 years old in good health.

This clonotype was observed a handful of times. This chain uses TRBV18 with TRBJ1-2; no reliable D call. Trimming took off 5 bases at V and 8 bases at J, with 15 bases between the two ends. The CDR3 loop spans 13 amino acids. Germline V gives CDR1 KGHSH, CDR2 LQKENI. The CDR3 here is CASSGKEGSGYTF. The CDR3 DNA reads TGTGCCAGCTCAGGAAAAGAGGGCAGCGGCTACACCTTC.

The CDR3 DNA reads TGTGCCAGCAGATCTGGACTAGCGGGAGAGGTGCTGACCGGGGAGCTGTTTTTT. Translation gives CASRSGLAGEVLTGELFF. The V gene is TRBV25-1, the J gene TRBJ2-2; 13 bases align to TRBD2. Germline V CDR1 and CDR2: MGHDK, SYGVNS. The CDR3 has 18 amino acids. Unmatched junction bases numbered 12, after V lost 6 bases and J lost 5 bases. The whole variable domain, filled in from reference TRBV25-1 and TRBJ2-2, reads EADIYQTPRYLVIGTGKKITLECSQTMGHDKMYWYQQDPGMELHLIHYSYGVNSTEKGDLSSESTVSRIRTEHFPLTLESARPSHTSQYLCASRSGLAGEVLTGELFFGEGSRLTVL.

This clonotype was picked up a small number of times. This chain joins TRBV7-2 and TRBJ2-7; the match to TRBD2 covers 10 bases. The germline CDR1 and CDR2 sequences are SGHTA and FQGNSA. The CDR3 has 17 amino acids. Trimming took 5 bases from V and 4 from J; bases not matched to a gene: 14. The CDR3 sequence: CASSPILQREGSYEQYF. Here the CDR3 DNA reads TGTGCCAGCAGCCCGATCCTGCAGCGGGAGGGCTCTTACGAGCAGTACTTC.

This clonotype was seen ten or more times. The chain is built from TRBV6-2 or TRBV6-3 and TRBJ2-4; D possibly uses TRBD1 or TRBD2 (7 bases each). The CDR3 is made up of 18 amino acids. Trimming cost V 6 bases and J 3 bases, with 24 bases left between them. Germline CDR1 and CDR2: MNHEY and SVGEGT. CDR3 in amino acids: CASSDLDREGVNKNIQYF. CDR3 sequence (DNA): TGTGCCAGCAGCGACCTAGACAGGGAGGGGGTGAACAAAAACATTCAGTACTTC.

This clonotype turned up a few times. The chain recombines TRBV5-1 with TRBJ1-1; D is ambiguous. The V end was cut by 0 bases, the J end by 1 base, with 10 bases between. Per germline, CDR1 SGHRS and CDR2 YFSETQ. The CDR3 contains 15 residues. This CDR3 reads CASSLGSIQNTEAFF. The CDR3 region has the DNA TGCGCCAGCAGCTTGGGAAGTATTCAGAACACTGAAGCTTTCTTT.

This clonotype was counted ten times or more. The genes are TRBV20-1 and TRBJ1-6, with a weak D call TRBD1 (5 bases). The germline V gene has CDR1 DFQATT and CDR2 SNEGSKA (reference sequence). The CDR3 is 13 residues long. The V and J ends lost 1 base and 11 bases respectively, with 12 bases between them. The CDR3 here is CSARAGILAPLHF. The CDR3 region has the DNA TGCAGTGCTAGAGCAGGGATCCTGGCACCCCTCCACTTT.

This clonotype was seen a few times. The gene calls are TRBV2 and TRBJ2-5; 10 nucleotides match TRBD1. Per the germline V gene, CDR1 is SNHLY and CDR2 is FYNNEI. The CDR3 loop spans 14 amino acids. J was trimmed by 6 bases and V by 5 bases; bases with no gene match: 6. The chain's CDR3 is CASSRRDRGQTQYF. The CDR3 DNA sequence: TGTGCCAGCAGTCGCCGGGACAGGGGACAGACCCAGTACTTC.

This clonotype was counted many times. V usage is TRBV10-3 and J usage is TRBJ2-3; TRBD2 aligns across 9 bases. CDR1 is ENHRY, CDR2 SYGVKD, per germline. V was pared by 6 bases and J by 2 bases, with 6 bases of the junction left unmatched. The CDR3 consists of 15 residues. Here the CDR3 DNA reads TGTGCCATCAGGCCGGGACTAGCAGCCACAGATACGCAGTATTTT. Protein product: CAIRPGLAATDTQYF.

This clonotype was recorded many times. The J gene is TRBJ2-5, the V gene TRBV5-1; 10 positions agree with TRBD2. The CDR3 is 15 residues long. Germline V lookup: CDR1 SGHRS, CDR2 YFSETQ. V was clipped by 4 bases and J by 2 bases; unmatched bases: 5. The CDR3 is CASSLLAGPQETQYF. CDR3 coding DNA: TGCGCCAGCAGCCTACTAGCGGGACCACAAGAGACCCAGTACTTC.

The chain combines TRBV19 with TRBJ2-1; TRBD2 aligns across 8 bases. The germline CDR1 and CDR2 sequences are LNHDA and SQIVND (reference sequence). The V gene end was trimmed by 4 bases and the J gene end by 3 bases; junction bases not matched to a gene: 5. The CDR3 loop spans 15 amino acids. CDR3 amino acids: CASSTGLGDYNEQFF. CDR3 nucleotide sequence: TGTGCCAGTAGTACGGGACTAGGGGACTACAATGAGCAGTTCTTC.

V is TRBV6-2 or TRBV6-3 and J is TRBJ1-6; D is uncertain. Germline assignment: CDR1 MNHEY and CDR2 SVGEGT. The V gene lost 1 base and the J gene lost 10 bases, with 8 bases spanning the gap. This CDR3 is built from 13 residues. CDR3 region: CASSYYDASPLHF. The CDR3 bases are TGTGCCAGCAGTTACTACGACGCGTCACCCCTCCACTTT.